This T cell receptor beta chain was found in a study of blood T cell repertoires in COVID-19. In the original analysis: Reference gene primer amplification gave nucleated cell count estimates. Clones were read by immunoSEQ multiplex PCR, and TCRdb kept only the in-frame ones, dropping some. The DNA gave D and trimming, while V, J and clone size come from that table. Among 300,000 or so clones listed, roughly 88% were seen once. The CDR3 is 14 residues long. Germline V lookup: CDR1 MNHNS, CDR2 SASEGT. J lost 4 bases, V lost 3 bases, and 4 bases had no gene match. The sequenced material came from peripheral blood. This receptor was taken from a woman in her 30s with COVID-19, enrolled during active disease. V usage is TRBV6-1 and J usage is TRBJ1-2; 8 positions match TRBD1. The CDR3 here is CASSDPDRGYGYTF. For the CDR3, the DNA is TGTGCCAGCAGTGATCCCGACAGGGGCTATGGCTACACCTTC.